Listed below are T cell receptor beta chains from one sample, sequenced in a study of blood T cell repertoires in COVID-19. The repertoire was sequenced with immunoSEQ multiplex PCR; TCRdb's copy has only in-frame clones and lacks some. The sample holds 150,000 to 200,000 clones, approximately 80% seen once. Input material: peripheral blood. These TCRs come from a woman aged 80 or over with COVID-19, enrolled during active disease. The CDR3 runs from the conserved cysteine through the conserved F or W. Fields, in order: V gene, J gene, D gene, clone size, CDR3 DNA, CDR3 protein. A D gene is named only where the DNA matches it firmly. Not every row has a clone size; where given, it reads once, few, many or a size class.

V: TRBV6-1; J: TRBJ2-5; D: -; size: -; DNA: TGTGCCAGCAGTGATCTCCTACACGGGGAGACCCAGTACTTC; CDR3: CASSDLLHGETQYF
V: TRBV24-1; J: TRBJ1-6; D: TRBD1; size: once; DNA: TGTGCCACCAGTGACGGGACAGGGAGTAATTCACCCCTCCACTTT; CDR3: CATSDGTGSNSPLHF
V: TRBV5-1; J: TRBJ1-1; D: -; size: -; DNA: TGCGCCAGCAGCTTGGTCGACAGGAGGCTCACTGAAGCTTTCTTT; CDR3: CASSLVDRRLTEAFF
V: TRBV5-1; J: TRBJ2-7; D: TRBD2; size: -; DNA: TGCGCCAGCAGTTTGATTCTAGCGGGGCTCGACGAGCAGTACTTC; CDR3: CASSLILAGLDEQYF
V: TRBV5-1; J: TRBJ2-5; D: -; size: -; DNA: TGCGCCAGCAGCTTCGACCAAGAGACCCAGTACTTC; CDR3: CASSFDQETQYF
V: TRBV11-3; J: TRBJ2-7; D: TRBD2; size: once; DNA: TGTGCCAGCAGCGGAAGGACTAGTTGGGACTACGAGCAGTACTTC; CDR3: CASSGRTSWDYEQYF
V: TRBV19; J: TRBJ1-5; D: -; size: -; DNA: TGTGCCAGTAGCCAGGGACAAATGGGTCAGCCCCAGCATTTT; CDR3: CASSQGQMGQPQHF
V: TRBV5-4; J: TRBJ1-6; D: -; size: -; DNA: TGTGCCAGCAGCTTGGATGCGGGGAGGGGGGGACCCCTCCACTTT; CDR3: CASSLDAGRGGPLHF
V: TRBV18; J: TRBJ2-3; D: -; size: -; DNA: TGTGCCAGCTCACCACTCCGGGAGCCTAGCACAGATACGCAGTATTTT; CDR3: CASSPLREPSTDTQYF
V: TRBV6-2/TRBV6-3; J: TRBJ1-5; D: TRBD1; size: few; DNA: TGTGCCAGCAGTCTACAGGGGGTTAATCAGCCCCAGCATTTT; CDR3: CASSLQGVNQPQHF
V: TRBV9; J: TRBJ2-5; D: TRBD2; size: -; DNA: TGTGCCAGCAGCCAAGGAGGGACTAGCTTCGAGACCCAGTACTTC; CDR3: CASSQGGTSFETQYF
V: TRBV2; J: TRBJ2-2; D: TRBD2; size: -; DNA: TGTGCCAGCAGTTCTGGGGGGGGTGCCACCGGGGAGCTGTTTTTT; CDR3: CASSSGGGATGELFF
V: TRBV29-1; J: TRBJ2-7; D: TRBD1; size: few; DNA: TGCAGCGTTGAACAGGACAGGGACTACGAGCAGTACTTC; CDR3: CSVEQDRDYEQYF
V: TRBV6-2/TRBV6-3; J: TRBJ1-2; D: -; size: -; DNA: TGTGCCAGCAGTCCCCCCCCCGGACAGCCTGGAGGCTACACCTTC; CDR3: CASSPPPGQPGGYTF
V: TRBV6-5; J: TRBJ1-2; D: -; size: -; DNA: TGTGCCAGCAGTCCCGGAACCCGACAGTTCTATGGCTACACCTTC; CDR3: CASSPGTRQFYGYTF
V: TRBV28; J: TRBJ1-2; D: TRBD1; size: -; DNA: TGTGCCAGCAGGGGGGACAGGGTCTATGGCTACACCTTC; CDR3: CASRGDRVYGYTF
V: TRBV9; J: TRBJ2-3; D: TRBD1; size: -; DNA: TGTGCCAGCAGCCCCGAAGGGGGGACAGGTACGACGGATACGCAGTATTTT; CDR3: CASSPEGGTGTTDTQYF
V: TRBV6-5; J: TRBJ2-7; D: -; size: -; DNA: TGTGCCAGCAGTTATCGACAGAGCTCCTACGAGCAGTACTTC; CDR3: CASSYRQSSYEQYF
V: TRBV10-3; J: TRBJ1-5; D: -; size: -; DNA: TGTGCCATCGGCCGGGATAGCAATCAGCCCCAGCATTTT; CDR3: CAIGRDSNQPQHF
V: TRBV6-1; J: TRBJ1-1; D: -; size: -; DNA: TGTGCCAGCAGTGAATTCGACTTCGGGCGGGGTGAAGCTTTCTTT; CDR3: CASSEFDFGRGEAFF
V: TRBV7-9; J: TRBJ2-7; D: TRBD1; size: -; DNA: TGTGCCAGCAGCCACTCCAGGGACAGGGCGGACGAGCAGTACTTC; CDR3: CASSHSRDRADEQYF
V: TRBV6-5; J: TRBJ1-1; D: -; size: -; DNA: TGTGCCAGCAGTTATGTTCAGGATAACAGTGAAGCTTTCTTT; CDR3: CASSYVQDNSEAFF
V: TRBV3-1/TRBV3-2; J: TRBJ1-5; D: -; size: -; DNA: TGTGCCAGCAGCCAACAGGGTACTCATCAGCCCCAGCATTTT; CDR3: CASSQQGTHQPQHF
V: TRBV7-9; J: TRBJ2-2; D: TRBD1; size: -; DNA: TGTGCCAGCAGCCGTGACAGGGGGCGGACCGGGGAGCTGTTTTTT; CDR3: CASSRDRGRTGELFF
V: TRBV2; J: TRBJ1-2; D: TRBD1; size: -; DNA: TGTGCCAGCAGTTGGACAGGGGACTATGGCTACACCTTC; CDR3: CASSWTGDYGYTF
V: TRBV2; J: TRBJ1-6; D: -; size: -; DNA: TGTGCCAGCAGTGAATCAAGCGCGGGTTCACCCCTCCACTTT; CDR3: CASSESSAGSPLHF
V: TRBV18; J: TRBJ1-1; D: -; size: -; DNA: TGTGCCAGCTCACCACTACCGCCCCATGCGGGGGGAGACACTGAAGCTTTCTTT; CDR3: CASSPLPPHAGGDTEAFF
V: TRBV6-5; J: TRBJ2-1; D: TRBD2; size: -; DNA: TGTGCCAGCAGTTACCCAGGACTAGCGGGGTACAATGAGCAGTTCTTC; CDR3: CASSYPGLAGYNEQFF
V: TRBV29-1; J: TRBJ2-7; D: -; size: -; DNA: TGCAGCGTTGAAGATCTTCAGGGAATAGAGCAGTACTTC; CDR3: CSVEDLQGIEQYF
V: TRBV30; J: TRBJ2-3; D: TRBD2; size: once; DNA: TGTGCCTGGACTAGCGGGGGGTTTGGTGGCACAGATACGCAGTATTTT; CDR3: CAWTSGGFGGTDTQYF
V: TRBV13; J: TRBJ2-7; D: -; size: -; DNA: TGTGCCAGCAGCTCTAGGGACAAAAGCTACGAGCAGTACTTC; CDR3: CASSSRDKSYEQYF
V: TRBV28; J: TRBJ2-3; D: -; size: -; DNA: TGTGCCAGCATGCGGAGGGCCGCCGATACGCAGTATTTT; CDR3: CASMRRAADTQYF
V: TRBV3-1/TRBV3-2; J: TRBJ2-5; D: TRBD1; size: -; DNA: TGTGCCAGCAGCCAAGGACAGGGGGCACGGTACTTC; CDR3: CASSQGQGARYF
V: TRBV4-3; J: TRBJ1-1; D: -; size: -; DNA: TGCGCCAGCAGCCAGGGGGGGCGCGTCACTGAAGCTTTCTTT; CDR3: CASSQGGRVTEAFF
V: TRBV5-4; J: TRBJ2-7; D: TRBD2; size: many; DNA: TGTGCCAGCAGCGCACGCGCGGGGGGCCCTAACGAGCAGTACTTC; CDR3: CASSARAGGPNEQYF
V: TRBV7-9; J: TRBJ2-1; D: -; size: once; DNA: TGTGCCAGCAGCTTAGTCTCGTTCAATGAGCAGTTCTTC; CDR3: CASSLVSFNEQFF
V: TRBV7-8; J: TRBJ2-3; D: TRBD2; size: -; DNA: TGTGCCAGCAGCTTAGGGCTAGCGGCAAGCACAGATACGCAGTATTTT; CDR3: CASSLGLAASTDTQYF
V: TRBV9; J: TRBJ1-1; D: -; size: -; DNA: TGTGCCAGCAGCGTGAAGGGACAACTGAACACTGAAGCTTTCTTT; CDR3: CASSVKGQLNTEAFF
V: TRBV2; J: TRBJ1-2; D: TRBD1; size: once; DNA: TGTGCCAGCAGTGGAGCTGGACAGGGGATCTATGGCTACACCTTC; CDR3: CASSGAGQGIYGYTF
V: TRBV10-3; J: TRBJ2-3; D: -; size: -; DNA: TGTGCCATCAGTGAATACAAAGATACGCAGTATTTT; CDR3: CAISEYKDTQYF
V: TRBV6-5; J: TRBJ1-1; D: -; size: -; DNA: TGTGCCAGCTCCCCCGGGGGGGACACTGAAGCTTTCTTT; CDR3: CASSPGGDTEAFF
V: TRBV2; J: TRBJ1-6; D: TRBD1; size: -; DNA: TGTGCCGGATCTCCCGGGACAGGGGATTCACCCCTCCACTTT; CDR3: CAGSPGTGDSPLHF
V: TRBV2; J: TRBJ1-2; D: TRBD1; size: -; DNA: TGTGCCAGCAGTTTACTGACAGGGGACTATGGCTACACCTTC; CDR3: CASSLLTGDYGYTF
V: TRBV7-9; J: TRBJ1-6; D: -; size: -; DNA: TGTGCCACCTCCCGGGCGGGGTCGTCACCCCTCCACTTT; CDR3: CATSRAGSSPLHF
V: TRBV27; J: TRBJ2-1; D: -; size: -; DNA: TGTGCCAGCAGGGCCCCCGGAGGGCGGGACAATGAGCAGTTCTTC; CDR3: CASRAPGGRDNEQFF
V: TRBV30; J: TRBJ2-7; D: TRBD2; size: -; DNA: TGTGCCTGGGGACTAGCGGGGGGGCCCGGCGAGCAGTACTTC; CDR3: CAWGLAGGPGEQYF